This passage covers 6 T cell receptor beta chains from one sample sequenced in a study of cytomegalovirus exposure and HLA in healthy donors. The protocol was immunoSEQ multiplex PCR, while the TCRdb copy is restricted to in-frame clones and leaves out a portion. The sample holds under 150,000 clones, approximately 84% seen once. Material: PBMCs. All receptors derive from a woman aged 25 to 39 in good health and CMV-seronegative.

CDR3 sequence: CASSAPPSGGATDTQYF. CDR3 in DNA: TGCGCCAGCAGCGCGCCACCTAGCGGGGGGGCCACAGATACGCAGTATTTT. V and J are TRBV5-1 and TRBJ2-3; 12 nucleotides line up with TRBD2. The CDR3 runs 17 residues. V lost 4 bases to trimming and J lost 2 bases; unmatched junction nucleotides: 8. Germline CDR1 reads SGHRS; CDR2 reads YFSETQ.

This chain links TRBV7-6 with TRBJ1-6; 7 nucleotides line up with TRBD1. This CDR3 is built from 18 residues. Trimming cost V 5 bases and J 2 bases; bases outside gene matches: 12. Germline V lookup: CDR1 SGHVS, CDR2 FNYEAQ. The CDR3 protein is CASSPDPTGTTYNSPLHF. Written as DNA, the CDR3 is TGTGCCAGCAGCCCAGACCCGACAGGGACGACCTATAATTCACCCCTCCACTTT.

This clone has just a few counts. The chain uses TRBV6-5 and TRBJ1-6; D may be TRBD1 (5 bases). The CDR3 has 16 residues. From germline, CDR1 is MNHEY and CDR2 SVGAGI. V lost 3 bases and J lost 7, with 16 bases in between. CDR3 coding DNA: TGTGCCAGCAGTTATGGCGGGGGGGAGAGGAATTCACCCCTCCACTTT. This codes for CASSYGGGERNSPLHF.

The rearrangement links TRBV7-8 to TRBJ2-5; 10 positions agree with TRBD2. Trimming at V came to 7 bases and at J to 7 bases, leaving 12 bases not matched to a gene. This CDR3 has 15 residues. Germline V gene lookup returns CDR1 SGHVS and CDR2 FQNEAQ. The CDR3 DNA reads TGTGCCAGCACCTCAACTAGCGGGGATGGGGGGACCCAGTACTTC. This sequence encodes CASTSTSGDGGTQYF.

This clone was observed a handful of times. The chain uses TRBV7-8 and TRBJ2-5; 8 bases match TRBD1. CDR1 and CDR2 from the germline V gene are SGHVS and FQNEAQ. This CDR3 has 15 amino acids. V dropped 3 bases and J dropped 5; count of bases not matched to a gene: 8. The CDR3 nucleotides are TGTGCCAGCAGCTTTATCGGACAGGGTGGTGAGACCCAGTACTTC. Translation: CASSFIGQGGETQYF.

V usage is TRBV19 and J usage is TRBJ2-5; 10 bases fit TRBD2. The V gene's germline CDR1 is LNHDA and CDR2 SQIVND (reference sequence). The CDR3 contains 15 residues. V shed 3 bases and J 4 bases; nucleotides not matched to a gene: 5. CDR3 nucleotide sequence: TGTGCCAGTAGTATTAGCGGGGGGCCAGGAGAGACCCAGTACTTC. This encodes CASSISGGPGETQYF. Together with reference TRBV19 and TRBJ2-5, the CDR3 gives the full variable domain: DGGITQSPKYLFRKEGQNVTLSCEQNLNHDAMYWYRQDPGQGLRLIYYSQIVNDFQKGDIAEGYSVSREKKESFPLTVTSAQKNPTAFYLCASSISGGPGETQYFGPGTRLLVL.